The rows below give T cell receptor beta chains drawn from one sample of a study of spatial heterogeneity in lung cancer. TCRdb processed the 5' RACE reads anew with MiXCR; each CDR3 protein has one entry. The table lists about 120,000 distinct CDR3 sequences, more than 10% of them singletons. The material was PBMCs, obtained at follow-up. The receptors derive from a male donor with early-stage non-small cell lung cancer. CDR3s leave out the opening cysteine and the closing phenylalanine or tryptophan. Fields, in order: V gene, CDR3 protein.

V gene: TRBV20-1
CDR3 protein: SALGIDSPYEQY

V gene: TRBV18
CDR3 protein: ASSRTDRGLDEQY

V gene: TRBV29-1
CDR3 protein: SVTGTMNTEAF

V gene: TRBV9
CDR3 protein: ASSSLVAGELF

V gene: TRBV27
CDR3 protein: ASTEGPDRVHEQY

V gene: TRBV24-1
CDR3 protein: ATSNPGPSTGELF

V gene: TRBV20-1
CDR3 protein: SAPRFGERETQY

V gene: TRBV9
CDR3 protein: ASSFRDTLYNSPLH

V gene: TRBV29-1
CDR3 protein: SVRTQNYGYT

V gene: TRBV7-2
CDR3 protein: ASSSNSPLH

V gene: TRBV3-1
CDR3 protein: ASSQEPSGGRTDTQY

V gene: TRBV28
CDR3 protein: AESRDSYGYT

V gene: TRBV3-1
CDR3 protein: ASSQWRERFSSGANVLT

V gene: TRBV3-1
CDR3 protein: ASSQRVANYGYT

V gene: TRBV4-1
CDR3 protein: ASSQELPGTQY

V gene: TRBV7-9
CDR3 protein: ASSLAGTGANYGYT

V gene: TRBV5-1
CDR3 protein: ASSEGPGNQPQH

V gene: TRBV7-8
CDR3 protein: ASGLGGALQETQY

V gene: TRBV2
CDR3 protein: ASRGQGAFGYT

V gene: TRBV27
CDR3 protein: ASSPAGLTNTEAF

V gene: TRBV18
CDR3 protein: ASSPDLIQETQY

V gene: TRBV12-3/TRBV12-4
CDR3 protein: ASSLRQSNSPLH

V gene: TRBV6-5
CDR3 protein: ASSLDRDSYNEQF

V gene: TRBV6-6
CDR3 protein: ASRTMENTEAF

V gene: TRBV3-1
CDR3 protein: ASSQASGYT

V gene: TRBV2
CDR3 protein: ASSAMDENQPQH

V gene: TRBV28
CDR3 protein: ASSLWASGQNYEQY

V gene: TRBV2
CDR3 protein: ASCGTSGNTIY

V gene: TRBV20-1
CDR3 protein: SARAGSSSTDTQY

V gene: TRBV20-1
CDR3 protein: SANHRLASTDTQY

V gene: TRBV12-3/TRBV12-4
CDR3 protein: ASRRPSGNTIY

V gene: TRBV20-1
CDR3 protein: SARESVGLYGYT

V gene: TRBV6-5
CDR3 protein: ASSLSHTGNQPQH

V gene: TRBV6-2/TRBV6-3
CDR3 protein: ASSYSRGGTYSNQPQH

V gene: TRBV4-1
CDR3 protein: ASSRGWNQPQH

V gene: TRBV7-9
CDR3 protein: ASSFQGVKF

V gene: TRBV20-1
CDR3 protein: SGGQRLGQY

V gene: TRBV5-1
CDR3 protein: ASGQATYNEQF

V gene: TRBV2
CDR3 protein: ASSSGTGGGEKLF

V gene: TRBV20-1
CDR3 protein: SALVRANTGELF

V gene: TRBV11-2
CDR3 protein: ASSFIHITDTQY

V gene: TRBV28
CDR3 protein: ASSQGTGTWI

V gene: TRBV15
CDR3 protein: ATSRQGDLTDTQY

V gene: TRBV6-5
CDR3 protein: ASRGQGLGNTIY

V gene: TRBV20-1
CDR3 protein: SAIVDSNSPLH

V gene: TRBV7-9
CDR3 protein: ASGQGAGAKNIQY

V gene: TRBV9
CDR3 protein: ASSERTSGADNTGELF

V gene: TRBV20-1
CDR3 protein: SATGGDQPQH

V gene: TRBV18
CDR3 protein: ASSQSGIPGNTIY